The next 27 T cell receptor beta chains were all read from a single sample in a study of T cell clonotyping in hematopoietic cell transplantation. The data were produced by immunoSEQ multiplex PCR, yet TCRdb's version contains in-frame clones alone and is incomplete. The sample has about 45,000 clones, around 80% seen once; the top ten hold 5.3%. The sample's time point: recipient sample about 28 days before transplant, after cytoreduction. The specimen was peripheral blood mononuclear cells, collected before stem cell transplant. All receptors derive from a man aged 55 to 70 with myelodysplastic syndrome. Some clones in this sample may be carry-over from other donors' samples.

The chain employs TRBV5-6 and TRBJ2-5; 7 positions agree with TRBD1. Germline V gene data show CDR1 as SGHDT and CDR2 as YYEEEE. The ends lost 7 bases at V and 5 bases at J; junction bases unmatched: 11. The CDR3 length is 14 residues. In DNA, the CDR3 is TGTGCCAGCTGGAAAGGGGGCCCGGGGGAGACCCAGTACTTC. It translates to CASWKGGPGETQYF.

This chain links TRBV20-1 with TRBJ2-5; D is possibly TRBD1 (6 bases). TRBJ2-7 explains the end of the DNA better; the J call may be wrong. This CDR3 is 11 amino acids long. The V gene's germline CDR1 is DFQATT and CDR2 SNEGSKA (reference sequence). The CDR3: CSARDSYEQYF. The CDR3 bases are TGCAGTGCTAGGGACAGCTACGAGCAGTACTTC.

The chain has TRBV10-1 and TRBJ2-7; no clear D. Germline V CDR1 and CDR2: WNHNN, SYGVQD (reference sequence). CDR3 length: 12 amino acids. V lost 0 bases and J 4 bases, leaving 4 bases between the germline ends. The CDR3 sequence: CASSESGYEQYF. The CDR3 DNA reads as TGCGCCAGCAGTGAGTCGGGGTACGAGCAGTACTTC.

The chain uses TRBV6-5 and TRBJ2-7; D is possibly TRBD1 (6 bases). CDR3 length equals 12 residues. CDR1 and CDR2 from the germline V gene are MNHEY and SVGAGI. Trimming left V 6 bases short and J 3 bases short, with 9 bases between. The CDR3 DNA follows: TGTGCCAGCAGCAGGGGAAACTACGAGCAGTACTTC. Its translation: CASSRGNYEQYF.

The chain joins TRBV6-5 to TRBJ1-1; D gene unclear. The CDR3 totals 16 residues. V lost 2 bases and J 1 base, leaving 14 bases between the germline ends. Germline assignment: CDR1 MNHEY and CDR2 SVGAGI. CDR3 nucleotide sequence: TGTGCCAGCAGTTACCGACCGGACGTACCGAACACTGAAGCTTTCTTT. It yields the protein CASSYRPDVPNTEAFF.

This clone was counted a few times. The chain has TRBV5-8 and TRBJ2-2, with D possibly matching TRBD1 (5 bases). Per germline, CDR1 SGHTS and CDR2 YDEGEE. Trimming took 3 bases from V and 1 from J, leaving 13 bases between them. CDR3 length: 16 residues. CDR3 in amino acids: CASSSGHLLNTGELFF. DNA of the CDR3: TGTGCCAGCAGCTCAGGACACCTTCTGAACACCGGGGAGCTGTTTTTT.

The rearrangement uses TRBV19 and TRBJ2-1; no firm D call. Germline-derived CDR1 and CDR2 are LNHDA and SQIVND (reference sequence). The CDR3 has 12 amino acids. The V end lost 5 bases, the J end lost 2 bases, and 4 bases lay between the germline ends. CDR3 nucleotide sequence: TGTGCCAGTAGTGTCGCCTACAATGAGCAGTTCTTC. This sequence encodes CASSVAYNEQFF.

The chain links TRBV7-3 to TRBJ2-5, with D possibly TRBD1 on 6 matching bases. This CDR3 contains 13 residues. Germline CDR1 reads SGHTA; CDR2 reads FQGTGA. V gave up 5 bases and J gave up 5 bases, with 12 bases separating them. The CDR3 region has the DNA TGTGCCAGCAGCGTAGGACAGACGGAGACCCAGTACTTC. Protein: CASSVGQTETQYF.

This chain connects TRBV6-5 to TRBJ2-7; 8 nucleotides line up with TRBD1. Germline V gene data show CDR1 as MNHEY and CDR2 as SVGAGI. Trimming removed 10 bases from V and 1 base from J; junction bases left unmatched: 3. This CDR3 region has 12 residues. CDR3 region: CATRQGSYEQYF. The CDR3 coding sequence is TGTGCCACCCGACAGGGGTCCTACGAGCAGTACTTC.

This chain's CDR3 is CASSEAERGRGTETQYF. The CDR3 coding sequence is TGTGCCAGCAGTGAAGCGGAGAGGGGGCGCGGTACGGAGACCCAGTACTTC. V usage is TRBV2 and J usage is TRBJ2-5, with 7 bases aligning to TRBD1. The CDR3 loop spans 17 amino acids. Germline V gives CDR1 SNHLY, CDR2 FYNNEI. V shed 0 bases and J 5 bases; nucleotides not matched to a gene: 12.

V is TRBV6-1 and J is TRBJ2-7, with D perhaps TRBD1 or TRBD2 (5 bases each). The CDR3 totals 14 residues. V was trimmed by 3 bases and J by 7 bases, leaving 16 bases between them. CDR1 is MNHNS and CDR2 is SASEGT in the germline V gene. The CDR3 sequence is CASSDVTGPWEQYF. CDR3 coding DNA: TGTGCCAGCAGTGATGTAACGGGGCCTTGGGAGCAGTACTTC.

V and J are TRBV2 and TRBJ1-2, with D possibly matching TRBD1 (6 bases). CDR1 and CDR2 (germline): SNHLY, FYNNEI. V gave up 7 bases and J gave up 8 bases, with 20 bases separating them. This CDR3 comprises 14 residues. The CDR3 loop reads CASTGGLFFRGYTF. CDR3 nucleotides: TGTGCCAGCACGGGGGGGCTGTTTTTTAGGGGCTACACCTTC.

As concerns this clone: One junction end does not reproduce the germline sequence, and a read error may be involved. The V and J genes are TRBV7-2 and TRBJ1-1; the D is unclear. The CDR3 length is 13 residues. Germline V gives CDR1 SGHTA, CDR2 FQGNSA. The CDR3 DNA follows: TGCGCCAGCAGCCAAGAACAGCTCACTGAAGCTTTCTTT. Its translation is CASSQEQLTEAFF.

The sample holds one count of this clone. The V gene is TRBV5-1, the J gene TRBJ2-7, with 9 bases matching TRBD1. This CDR3 comprises 14 residues. The germline CDR1 and CDR2 sequences are SGHRS and YFSETQ. With 4 bases clipped from V and 1 base from J, the junction kept 3 bases outside the gene matches. CDR3 sequence reads: CASSPGTGSYEQYF. DNA of the CDR3: TGCGCCAGCAGCCCCGGGACAGGGTCCTACGAGCAGTACTTC.

The chain is built from TRBV14 and TRBJ2-5, with unresolved D. Germline V gene sequence: CDR1 SGHDN, CDR2 FVKESK. Trimming took 3 bases from V and 5 from J, leaving 7 bases between them. The CDR3 covers 12 residues. This chain's CDR3 is CASSQMWETQYF. CDR3 nucleotides: TGTGCCAGCAGCCAGATGTGGGAGACCCAGTACTTC.

This chain connects TRBV27 to TRBJ1-5, with TRBD1 identical over 7 bases. Germline assignment: CDR1 MNHEY and CDR2 SMNVEV (reference sequence). The CDR3 has 16 residues. The junction had 7 bases not matched to a gene; V was cut back by 5 bases and J by 0 bases. The CDR3 protein is CASSPGTALSNQPQHF. DNA for the CDR3: TGTGCCAGCAGTCCCGGGACAGCCCTTAGCAATCAGCCCCAGCATTTT.

The gene calls are TRBV2 and TRBJ2-5; the D gene could be TRBD1 or TRBD2 (5 bases each). V was pared by 8 bases and J by 4 bases, with 17 bases between. The CDR3 runs to 14 residues. From germline, CDR1 is SNHLY and CDR2 FYNNEI. CDR3 bases: TGTGCCAGCCGTAATCAGGGAGTGTTAGAGACCCAGTACTTC. Protein sequence: CASRNQGVLETQYF.

Only one count was recorded for this clone. The V and J genes are TRBV7-9 and TRBJ1-1; maybe TRBD1 (5 bases). V was trimmed by 5 bases and J by 3 bases, leaving 13 bases between them. CDR1 SEHNR and CDR2 FQNEAQ come from the germline V gene (reference sequence). There are 14 residues in the CDR3. The CDR3 region has the DNA TGTGCCAGCAGCAAGGACACGCTGGACACTGAAGCTTTCTTT. This translates into CASSKDTLDTEAFF. Based on the CDR3 plus reference TRBV7-9 and TRBJ1-1, the full variable domain is DTGVSQNPRHKITKRGQNVTFRCDPISEHNRLYWYRQTLGQGPEFLTYFQNEAQLEKSRLLSDRFSAERPKGSFSTLEIQRTEQGDSAMYLCASSKDTLDTEAFFGQGTRLTVV.

This rearrangement joins TRBV11-2 to TRBJ2-1, with D perhaps matching TRBD1 (5 bases). V was cut by 2 bases and J by 9 bases, with 26 bases left in between. Germline V gene lookup returns CDR1 SGHAT and CDR2 FQNNGV. The CDR3 sequence is 18 residues long. The DNA for the CDR3 is TGTGCCAGCAGCTTATCTTTGCCCCCTGGGGCAGGGAATTTTGAGCAGTTCTTC. Its translation is CASSLSLPPGAGNFEQFF.

The genes are TRBV6-5 and TRBJ1-2, with unresolved D. CDR1 and CDR2 (germline): MNHEY, SVGAGI. V lost 4 bases and J 5 bases, leaving 8 bases between the germline ends. The CDR3 covers 12 residues. CDR3 amino acids: CASSSELYGYTF. The CDR3 bases are TGTGCCAGCAGTTCAGAATTGTATGGCTACACCTTC.

V usage is TRBV7-2 and J usage is TRBJ2-1, with D tentatively TRBD1 or TRBD2 (5 bases each). V lost 5 bases and J lost 7, with 24 bases in between. The length of the CDR3 is 17 residues. Germline loops: CDR1 SGHTA, CDR2 FQGNSA. As DNA, the CDR3 is TGTGCCAGCAGCCGGGCTCGACCGGGACCATCTACAAATGAGCAGTTCTTC. This sequence encodes CASSRARPGPSTNEQFF.

This clone showed up just a few times. The rearrangement links TRBV7-9 to TRBJ1-4, with D unclear. CDR3 length equals 15 residues. Germline CDR1 reads SEHNR; CDR2 reads FQNEAQ (reference sequence). V shed 4 bases and J shed 0 bases, with 9 bases lying between them. CDR3 amino acids: CASSSVRTTNEKLFF. CDR3 nucleotide sequence: TGTGCCAGCAGCTCCGTCAGGACAACTAATGAAAAACTGTTTTTT.

The V gene is TRBV2, the J gene TRBJ2-1; a possible D gene is TRBD1 (7 bases). The CDR3 runs to 15 residues. In germline, CDR1 is SNHLY, CDR2 FYNNEI. V was cut by 5 bases and J by 4 bases, with 15 bases left in between. This CDR3 is CASSSRQGGYNEQFF. The CDR3 DNA follows: TGTGCCAGCAGTTCAAGACAGGGAGGTTACAATGAGCAGTTCTTC. Combining the CDR3 with reference TRBV2 and TRBJ2-1 gives the whole variable domain EPEVTQTPSHQVTQMGQEVILRCVPISNHLYFYWYRQILGQKVEFLVSFYNNEISEKSEIFDDQFSVERPDGSNFTLKIRSTKLEDSAMYFCASSSRQGGYNEQFFGPGTRLTVL.

This clone has a single count. This sequence joins TRBV11-1 and TRBJ2-4; no definite D call. V was clipped by 0 bases and J by 6 bases, with 3 bases between them. Germline V CDR1 and CDR2: SGHAT, FQDESV (reference sequence). The CDR3 is made up of 12 amino acids. CDR3 sequence (DNA): TGTGCCAGCAGCTTAGCAGGAAACATTCAGTACTTC. Its translation: CASSLAGNIQYF.

This clone showed up just once. This chain links TRBV25-1 with TRBJ1-6; perhaps TRBD1 as D (5 bases). Trimming removed 7 bases at V and 9 bases at J, with 13 bases between. This CDR3 has 13 amino acids. Looked up from germline, CDR1 is MGHDK and CDR2 is SYGVNS. The CDR3 region has the DNA TGTGCCAGCACCCGCGGGGGTTCTTCACCCCTCCACTTT. Amino acid sequence: CASTRGGSSPLHF.

V gene TRBV7-2 combines with J gene TRBJ1-2, with a weak D call TRBD1 (5 bases). V lost 1 base and J lost 6, with 15 bases in between. CDR1 and CDR2 (germline): SGHTA, FQGNSA. This CDR3 has 15 residues. CDR3 amino acids: CASSLEGRVDHGYTF. In nucleotides, the CDR3 is TGTGCCAGCAGCTTAGAGGGCAGGGTGGATCATGGCTACACCTTC.

This clone was counted a few times. The V and J genes are TRBV13 and TRBJ1-6, with 9 bases fitting TRBD1. The CDR3 runs 16 residues. In germline, CDR1 is PRHDT, CDR2 FYEKMQ (reference sequence). V lost 5 bases and J lost 9; bases outside the gene matches: 11. The CDR3 spells CASSPTGGGRSSPLHF. CDR3 DNA sequence: TGTGCCAGCAGCCCAACAGGGGGCGGAAGGAGTTCACCCCTCCACTTT.